This T cell receptor (beta chain) was sequenced in a study of blood T cell repertoires in COVID-19. Overall study: Samples taken during acute and convalescent COVID-19 were collected in the United States, Italy and Spain. In each case, the material was cDNA or gDNA derived from T cells, B-cell-depleted T cells, or PBMCs.

Per the germline V gene, CDR1 is MNHEY and CDR2 is SMNVEV (reference sequence). The CDR3 runs to 14 residues. The germline V and J ends were trimmed by 4 bases and 2 bases, with 9 bases remaining between them. Original processing methods: Estimation of nucleated cell counts relied on the amplification of reference gene primers. Profiling relied on immunoSEQ multiplex PCR, and the TCRdb table lists in-frame clones only, not all of them. The DNA was the basis for D and trimming; V, J and clone size are from that table. The sample yields 70,000 or so clones, around 89% seen once. The clonotype originates from a man in his sixties with acute or convalescent COVID-19. The chain recombines TRBV27 with TRBJ2-1; a weak D match, TRBD2 (5 bases). Sample: peripheral blood. The CDR3 here is CASSSVGAYNEQFF. CDR3 bases: TGTGCCAGCAGTTCAGTGGGAGCCTACAATGAGCAGTTCTTC.